This TCR beta chain was profiled in a study of T cells in localized non-small cell lung cancer. Study-wide results and caveats: A median of 57 of the top 100 tumor clones appeared in adjacent lung, which was paired and uninvolved. Tumor samples were not multi-region, leaving intratumor heterogeneity unexcluded.

TCRdb's copy holds only in-frame clones and misses some; the assay was immunoSEQ multiplex PCR. The sample carries 25,000 to 30,000 clones, 82% recorded once. The sample holds a few counts of this clone. What it binds is not known. The receptor was derived from a woman between 40 and 69 years old with stage I lung adenocarcinoma. Specimen: peripheral blood, collected before any cancer treatment.

The CDR3 nucleotides read TGTGCCAGCATCCGATCGGACAGGGACAGGGGGGACGAGCAGTACTTC. The encoded protein is CASIRSDRDRGDEQYF. The chain links TRBV7-4 to TRBJ2-7, with 11 bases matching TRBD1. The V segment lost 7 bases and the J segment 5 bases; nucleotides outside the gene matches: 13. Per germline, CDR1 SGHVT and CDR2 SQSDAQ. This CDR3 region has 16 residues.